The 15 T cell receptor beta chains given below trace back to one sample, sequenced in a study of T-cell memory formation after mild COVID-19. MiXCR was run by TCRdb on the 5' RACE reads, yielding one entry per CDR3 protein. The sample has about 240,000 distinct CDR3 sequences, approximately 9% seen once. Sequencing was performed on PBMCs or a T cell subset sorted from them (not recorded which). These receptors all come from a man younger than 30 who had mild COVID-19 (a few samples of this study predate the infection). Cell type and time point are not known.

The genes are TRBV25-1 and TRBJ2-3; D unresolved. The CDR3 has 12 amino acids. Trimming took 6 bases from V and 6 from J, leaving 10 bases between them. Germline values: CDR1 MGHDK, CDR2 SYGVNS. CDR3 sequence: CASSRSLDTQYF. In DNA, the CDR3 is TGTGCCAGCAGCCGGTCCCTGGATACGCAGTATTTT.

In its sample, this clonotype was seen a few times. The chain links TRBV6-2 or TRBV6-3 to TRBJ2-7; tentative D call: TRBD1 (6 bases). CDR3 length equals 16 residues. Germline loops: CDR1 MNHEY, CDR2 SVGEGT. Trimming removed 4 bases at V and 4 bases at J, with 20 bases between. CDR3 DNA sequence: TGTGCCAGCAGTTTCAACGTCCTGAGCGGACAGTACGAGCAGTACTTC. This sequence encodes CASSFNVLSGQYEQYF.

This clonotype was observed at least ten times. This chain uses TRBV7-9 with TRBJ2-2; a weak D match, TRBD1 (6 bases). Trimming took 7 bases from V and 1 from J, leaving 16 bases between them. This CDR3 comprises 16 residues. Germline CDR1 and CDR2: SEHNR and FQNEAQ (reference sequence). CDR3: CASTSPPDRNTGELFF. CDR3 nucleotides: TGTGCCAGCACCTCCCCACCGGACAGGAACACCGGGGAGCTGTTTTTT.

There are a few counts of this clonotype. The V call is TRBV11-1, the J call TRBJ2-2, with 7 bases matching TRBD1. V lost 5 bases and J lost 9; bases outside the gene matches: 3. The length of the CDR3 is 12 residues. Germline values: CDR1 SGHAT, CDR2 FQDESV (reference sequence). The CDR3 nucleotides are TGTGCCAGCAGCCCGACAGGGTGGGAGCTGTTTTTT. This translates into CASSPTGWELFF.

Only a few counts were recorded for this clonotype. The chain uses TRBV5-6 and TRBJ2-3; TRBD2 matches at 11 bases. This CDR3 has 17 residues. The germline gives CDR1 SGHDT, CDR2 YYEEEE. The J segment lost 0 bases and the V segment lost 4 bases, leaving 7 bases of the junction unmatched. The DNA for the CDR3 is TGTGCCAGCAGCCTACTAGCGGGGGCGCTTAGCACAGATACGCAGTATTTT. This codes for CASSLLAGALSTDTQYF. The full variable domain, with the rest looked up from reference TRBV5-6 and TRBJ2-3, is DAGVTQSPTHLIKTRGQQVTLRCSPKSGHDTVSWYQQALGQGPQFIFQYYEEEERQRGNFPDRFSGHQFPNYSSELNVNALLLGDSALYLCASSLLAGALSTDTQYFGPGTRLTVL.

This clonotype was counted between two and nine times. The chain joins TRBV20-1 to TRBJ2-1, with D hard to call. This CDR3 has 14 amino acids. CDR1 and CDR2 (germline): DFQATT, SNEGSKA (reference sequence). The V end was cut by 3 bases, the J end by 0 bases, with 9 bases between. The CDR3 bases are TGCAGTGCTAGCGCTTGGAGCTCCTACAATGAGCAGTTCTTC. This gives the protein CSASAWSSYNEQFF.

The rearrangement joins TRBV5-6 to TRBJ2-3, with 8 bases matching TRBD2. This CDR3 has 15 residues. Germline lookup yields CDR1 SGHDT and CDR2 YYEEEE. V lost 3 bases to trimming and J lost 4 bases; unmatched junction nucleotides: 7. The CDR3 DNA follows: TGTGCCAGCAGCTCCATGGCGGGGGGAGCAGATACGCAGTATTTT. Its translation: CASSSMAGGADTQYF. Filled out from reference TRBV5-6 and TRBJ2-3, the complete variable domain reads DAGVTQSPTHLIKTRGQQVTLRCSPKSGHDTVSWYQQALGQGPQFIFQYYEEEERQRGNFPDRFSGHQFPNYSSELNVNALLLGDSALYLCASSSMAGGADTQYFGPGTRLTVL.

This clonotype is a singleton in its sample. The chain combines TRBV6-6 with TRBJ1-1, with D maybe TRBD1 (5 bases). In germline, CDR1 is MNHNY, CDR2 SVGAGI (reference sequence). V was clipped by 6 bases and J by 7 bases, with 15 bases between them. This CDR3 is 13 amino acids long. The CDR3 region is CASSSGQFLEAFF. For the CDR3, the DNA is TGTGCCAGCAGCTCAGGGCAGTTTCTTGAAGCTTTCTTT.

This clonotype was counted a few times. The V and J genes are TRBV7-6 and TRBJ2-7, with TRBD1 matching over 7 bases. The CDR3 is 13 amino acids. Germline CDR1 and CDR2: SGHVS and FNYEAQ. V trimming: 5 bases; J trimming: 7 bases; junction bases outside the gene matches: 8. CDR3 nucleotide sequence: TGTGCCAGCAGCGCCCAGACAGGGTTGGAGCAGTACTTC. It encodes CASSAQTGLEQYF.

The chain has TRBV28 and TRBJ2-7; no clear D. The CDR3 totals 12 residues. Germline V gene lookup returns CDR1 MDHEN and CDR2 SYDVKM. V was pared by 7 bases and J by 5 bases, with 12 bases between. CDR3 DNA sequence: TGTGCCAGCACCGCCCGGAGCGACGAGCAGTACTTC. It yields the protein CASTARSDEQYF.

With regard to this clonotype: The junction and the germline gene differ at one end; a read error may be behind it. This chain joins TRBV5-6 and TRBJ1-1; maybe TRBD1 (6 bases). CDR1 is SGHDT and CDR2 is YYEEEE in the germline V gene. This CDR3 is 16 amino acids long. This CDR3 reads CASNPRGNRVRTEALF. CDR3 DNA: TGTGCCAGCAATCCCCGGGGAAACAGGGTGCGAACTGAAGCTTTATTT.

This chain links TRBV21-1 with TRBJ2-1; the table's D call TRBD1 went unverified against the DNA. TRBV21-1 is classified as a pseudogene. The CDR3 has 12 residues. CDR3 coding DNA: TGTGCCAGCAGCAAAGTTGGGGGCCCGCAGTTCTTC. This translates into CASSKVGGPQFF.

This clonotype was recorded many times. V gene TRBV27 combines with J gene TRBJ2-1, with 9 bases that match TRBD2. Unmatched junction bases numbered 9, after V lost 3 bases and J lost 12 bases. Germline lookup yields CDR1 MNHEY and CDR2 SMNVEV (reference sequence). There are 14 residues in the CDR3. CDR3 sequence reads: CASSFGGGVHGQFF. In nucleotides, the CDR3 is TGTGCCAGCAGTTTTGGCGGGGGGGTACATGGGCAGTTCTTC.

Here the CDR3 reads CASTPPTGATDTQYF. CDR3 sequence (DNA): TGCGCCAGTACGCCCCCGACAGGGGCCACAGATACGCAGTATTTT. The chain carries TRBV5-1 and TRBJ2-3; 8 bases map to TRBD1. V was clipped by 8 bases and J by 2 bases; unmatched bases: 10. From germline, CDR1 is SGHRS and CDR2 YFSETQ. The CDR3 extends over 15 amino acids.

The rearrangement uses TRBV12-5 and TRBJ2-7; 7 positions agree with TRBD2. The CDR3 spans 15 residues. Germline V gene lookup returns CDR1 LGHNT and CDR2 FRNRAP. V lost 2 bases, J lost 3 bases, and 7 bases stayed unmatched. The CDR3 reads CASGLFGGDYYEQYF. CDR3 in DNA: TGTGCTAGTGGTTTGTTCGGAGGGGACTACTACGAGCAGTACTTC.